This T cell receptor beta chain was obtained from a study of Ad26.COV2.S vaccination and SARS-CoV-2 variants. Points from the study as a whole: Placebo recipients trailed vaccine recipients in spike-specific TCR breadth. The TCR breadth and depth analyses may have produced an underestimate of total T cell responses.

Libraries were prepared by immunoSEQ multiplex PCR; TCRdb keeps only in-frame clonotypes and omits some of them. This table has approximately 300,000 clones, around 84% appearing once. Germline CDR1 reads SGDLS; CDR2 reads YYNGEE. CDR3 length equals 14 residues. Trimming cost V 0 bases and J 6 bases, with 10 bases left between them. As for treatment: around 19 received Ad26.COV2.S at low or high dose, single or two shots; several received placebo; per-sample allocation not given. Samples analyzed were those drawn on day 63 after the first vaccine or placebo injection. For this clone: The antigen is unknown.

Specimen: peripheral blood, collected in a trial of Ad26.COV2.S vaccine versus placebo. The sequence derives from a person aged 18-65 years who received the Ad26.COV2.S COVID-19 vaccine or a placebo. The J gene is TRBJ1-5, the V gene TRBV9; D is unclear. In DNA, the CDR3 is TGTGCCAGCAGCGTAGCCCCAGATCGTCAGCCCCAGCATTTT. Protein: CASSVAPDRQPQHF.